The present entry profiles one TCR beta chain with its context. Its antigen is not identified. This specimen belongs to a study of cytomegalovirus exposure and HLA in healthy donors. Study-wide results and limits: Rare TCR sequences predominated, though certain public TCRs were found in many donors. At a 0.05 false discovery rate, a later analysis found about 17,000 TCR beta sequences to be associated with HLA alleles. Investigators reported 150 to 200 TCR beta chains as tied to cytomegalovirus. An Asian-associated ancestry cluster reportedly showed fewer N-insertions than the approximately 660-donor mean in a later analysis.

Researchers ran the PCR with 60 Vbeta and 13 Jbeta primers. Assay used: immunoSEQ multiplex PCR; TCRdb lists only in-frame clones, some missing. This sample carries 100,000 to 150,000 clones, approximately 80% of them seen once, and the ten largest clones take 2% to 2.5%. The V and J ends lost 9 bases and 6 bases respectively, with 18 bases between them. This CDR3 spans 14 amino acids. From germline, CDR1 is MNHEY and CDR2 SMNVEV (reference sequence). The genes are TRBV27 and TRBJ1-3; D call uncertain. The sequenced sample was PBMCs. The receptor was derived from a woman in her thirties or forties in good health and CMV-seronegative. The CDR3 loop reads CASVAGGKENTIYF. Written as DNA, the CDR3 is TGTGCCAGTGTGGCTGGAGGGAAGGAAAACACCATATATTTT.